This T cell receptor beta chain comes out of a study of shared clonotypes between healthy human individuals. Naivety among CD8 cells was defined by CD45RO negativity and positive CCR7 selection, thereby excluding terminally differentiated effector memory CD45RA+ cells. V lost 8 bases to trimming and J lost 3 bases; unmatched junction nucleotides: 7. From germline, CDR1 is MNHNS and CDR2 SASEGT. CDR3 length: 14 amino acids. In the source study's methods: Junction-only immunoSEQ sequences carried no quality scores, so filtering differed. The protocol was immunoSEQ multiplex PCR, while the TCRdb copy is restricted to in-frame clones and leaves out a portion. V and J calls and clone size come straight from that table; D and trimming were deduced from the DNA. This sample yields more than 2 million clones, of which around 95% are seen a single time; roughly 1.7% belongs to the top ten.

The chain links TRBV6-1 to TRBJ1-1, with 9 bases fitting TRBD1. Material: naive CD8+ T cells from PBMCs. The clonotype originates from a man between 18 and 29 years old in good health. Some clones in this sample may be carry-over from other donors' samples. CDR3 coding DNA: TGTGCCAGCTGGGGGACAGGGTGGGACACTGAAGCTTTCTTT. Its protein product is CASWGTGWDTEAFF.